Following are 18 T cell receptor beta chains from one sample sequenced in a study of blood T cell repertoires in COVID-19. Profiled with immunoSEQ multiplex PCR; TCRdb holds only in-frame clones, not every one. The sample holds roughly 30,000 clones, approximately 88% seen once. Specimen: peripheral blood. Source of these receptors: a man between 60 and 70 years old with COVID-19, enrolled during active disease.

This chain connects TRBV27 to TRBJ2-5, with 7 positions matching TRBD1. The CDR3 length is 13 residues. Trimming took 4 bases from V and 4 from J; bases not matched to a gene: 3. Germline CDR1 reads MNHEY; CDR2 reads SMNVEV (reference sequence). The CDR3 nucleotides are TGTGCCAGCAGTTCGACAGGGAGAGAGACCCAGTACTTC. It specifies CASSSTGRETQYF.

The V call is TRBV3-1 (or the pseudogene TRBV3-2), the J call TRBJ2-5, with unresolved D. Trimming removed 2 bases at V and 2 bases at J, with 9 bases between. Germline-derived CDR1 and CDR2 are LGHDT and YNNKEL (reference sequence). The CDR3 length is 14 residues. CDR3 coding DNA: TGTGCCAGCAGCCAACTGGCGGTACAAGAGACCCAGTACTTC. This translates into CASSQLAVQETQYF.

The J gene is TRBJ1-2, the V gene TRBV5-8, with a tentative D call TRBD1 (5 bases). The CDR3 is 12 amino acids. Trimming stripped 5 bases from V and 2 bases from J, with 7 bases between. The germline gives CDR1 SGHTS, CDR2 YDEGEE. CDR3 in amino acids: CASRGQNYGYTF. CDR3 in DNA: TGTGCCAGCAGGGGGCAGAACTATGGCTACACCTTC. The whole variable domain, filled in from reference TRBV5-8 and TRBJ1-2, reads EAGVTQSPTHLIKTRGQQATLRCSPISGHTSVYWYQQALGLGLQFLLWYDEGEERNRGNFPPRFSGRQFPNYSSELNVNALELEDSALYLCASRGQNYGYTFGSGTRLTVV.

The chain joins TRBV27 to TRBJ2-7; 9 positions match TRBD2. The germline V gene has CDR1 MNHEY and CDR2 SMNVEV (reference sequence). V shed 5 bases, J shed 2 bases, and the junction held 10 bases outside the gene matches. The CDR3 consists of 16 residues. CDR3 bases: TGTGCCAGCAGTCCCCTAGCGGGATCCGCCCCCTACGAGCAGTACTTC. This gives the protein CASSPLAGSAPYEQYF.

V is TRBV19 and J is TRBJ2-6; 7 positions match TRBD1. CDR1 LNHDA and CDR2 SQIVND come from the germline V gene (reference sequence). After removal of 7 bases from V and 9 bases from J, the junction contained 9 bases not matched to a gene. The CDR3 totals 14 residues. In DNA form, the CDR3 reads TGTGCCAGTAATAGGGCAGGGGGAGTCAACGTCCTGACTTTC. It specifies CASNRAGGVNVLTF.

The chain combines TRBV3-1 (or the pseudogene TRBV3-2) with TRBJ2-5, with TRBD2 matching 10 bases. There are 16 residues in the CDR3. J lost 1 base, V lost 4 bases, and 6 bases had no gene match. CDR1 is LGHDT, CDR2 YNNKEL, per germline (reference sequence). The CDR3 is CASSPRLAGRQETQYF. CDR3 DNA: TGTGCCAGCAGCCCAAGACTAGCGGGTCGCCAAGAGACCCAGTACTTC.

V and J are TRBV6-2 or TRBV6-3 and TRBJ1-5; possible D gene TRBD1, 6 bases. In germline, CDR1 is MNHEY, CDR2 SVGEGT. The length of the CDR3 is 15 residues. V dropped 5 bases and J dropped 6 bases, with 17 bases sitting between them. CDR3 residues: CASSIHRDTIQPQHF. The CDR3 nucleotides are TGTGCCAGCAGTATACACAGGGATACCATTCAGCCCCAGCATTTT.

In this sample, this clone turned up a few times. This chain connects TRBV4-1 to TRBJ1-4, with TRBD1 as a possible D gene (5 bases). This CDR3 comprises 15 residues. V lost 0 bases, J lost 7 bases, and 12 bases lay in between. Germline V lookup: CDR1 MGHRA, CDR2 YSYEKL. As DNA, the CDR3 is TGCGCCAGCAGCCAAGAGGGGCAGGGAGGTGAAAAACTGTTTTTT. Its protein product is CASSQEGQGGEKLFF.

This clone was seen a handful of times. The chain combines TRBV28 with TRBJ2-2; 7 bases are a match to TRBD1. The CDR3 sequence is 16 residues long. Germline values: CDR1 MDHEN, CDR2 SYDVKM. The V and J ends lost 5 bases and 1 base, in that order; junction bases with no gene match: 7. The CDR3 sequence is CASSPFDRENTGELFF. DNA of the CDR3: TGTGCCAGCAGTCCTTTCGACAGGGAGAACACCGGGGAGCTGTTTTTT.

This chain connects TRBV11-3 to TRBJ2-1, with 10 bases lining up with TRBD2. V shed 1 base and J 8 bases; nucleotides not matched to a gene: 5. CDR1 is SGHNT, CDR2 YENEEA, per germline. There are 15 residues in the CDR3. CDR3 region: CASSLGAGGPHEQFF. In nucleotides, the CDR3 is TGTGCCAGCAGCTTAGGAGCGGGAGGGCCCCATGAGCAGTTCTTC.

The CDR3 DNA reads TGCGCCAGCAGTTTGAGGGCGGGAGGGCCCGAGACCCAGTACTTC. It encodes CASSLRAGGPETQYF. The V and J genes are TRBV5-1 and TRBJ2-5, with 9 positions matching TRBD2. The CDR3 extends over 15 amino acids. The ends lost 5 bases at V and 5 bases at J; junction bases unmatched: 10. Per the germline V gene, CDR1 is SGHRS and CDR2 is YFSETQ.

This clone turned up a few times. The chain carries TRBV9 and TRBJ2-2; TRBD1 aligns across 11 bases. V gave up 5 bases and J gave up 5 bases; unmatched junction bases: 5. The CDR3 extends over 15 amino acids. Germline assignment: CDR1 SGDLS and CDR2 YYNGEE. Here the CDR3 reads CASRGTGGMTGELFF. CDR3 nucleotides: TGTGCCAGCAGAGGGACAGGGGGAATGACCGGGGAGCTGTTTTTT.

This chain connects TRBV6-4 to TRBJ2-1; a possible D gene is TRBD1 (6 bases). This CDR3 contains 13 residues. Looked up from germline, CDR1 is MRHNA and CDR2 is SNTAGT. V was cut by 0 bases and J by 11 bases, with 11 bases left in between. The chain's CDR3 is CASSDSRGNKQFF. DNA for the CDR3: TGTGCCAGCAGTGACTCGAGGGGGAATAAGCAGTTCTTC.

The gene calls are TRBV11-2 and TRBJ2-5, with 9 bases aligning to TRBD2. The CDR3 covers 15 residues. The ends lost 5 bases at V and 1 base at J; junction bases unmatched: 5. CDR1 and CDR2 (germline): SGHAT, FQNNGV. The CDR3 loop is CASSPWTSVQETQYF. The CDR3 DNA reads as TGTGCCAGCAGCCCCTGGACTAGCGTCCAAGAGACCCAGTACTTC.

As regards this clone: Other DNA sequences from this sample encode an identical CDR3 as well. The chain is built from TRBV4-3 and TRBJ1-4, with TRBD1 as a possible D gene (5 bases). The germline CDR1 and CDR2 sequences are LGHNA and YSLEER. V dropped 0 bases and J dropped 2 bases, with 7 bases sitting between them. The CDR3 is made up of 15 amino acids. The DNA of the CDR3 is TGCGCCAGCAGCCAAGAGCAGGGTACTAATGAAAAACTGTTTTTT. Translation: CASSQEQGTNEKLFF.

This chain links TRBV28 with TRBJ2-4, with D possibly being TRBD2 (6 bases). Trimming cost V 5 bases and J 0 bases, with 17 bases left between them. Germline CDR1 reads MDHEN; CDR2 reads SYDVKM. The CDR3 has 17 amino acids. CDR3 sequence (DNA): TGTGCCAGCAGTCCCGTCGGGGGAGGCCTAGCCAAAAACATTCAGTACTTC. Protein sequence: CASSPVGGGLAKNIQYF.

This clone was counted a single time. This CDR3 reads CASSLGRDNEQFF. CDR3 coding DNA: TGCGCCAGCAGCTTGGGGAGGGACAATGAGCAGTTCTTC. The chain uses TRBV5-1 and TRBJ2-1; D perhaps matches TRBD2 (6 bases). CDR1 is SGHRS, CDR2 YFSETQ, per germline. V lost 0 bases and J 5 bases, leaving 6 bases between the germline ends. CDR3 size: 13 residues.

This sequence joins TRBV2 and TRBJ2-1, with 13 bases aligning to TRBD2. The CDR3 runs 18 residues. Looked up from germline, CDR1 is SNHLY and CDR2 is FYNNEI. Trimming removed 11 bases from V and 6 bases from J; junction bases left unmatched: 19. CDR3 sequence: CACWPGLAGRIRGNEQFF. For the CDR3, the DNA is TGTGCCTGCTGGCCGGGACTAGCGGGAAGAATTAGGGGCAATGAGCAGTTCTTC.